These 11 T cell receptor beta chains were sequenced from one sample in a study of blood T cells in healthy people across ages. The second PCR ran about 6 to 12 cycles with a sample-barcoded 5' primer and J-beta primers. TCRdb recomputed calls from the 5' RACE reads with MiXCR, one row per CDR3 protein. The repertoire consists of roughly 1,300,000 distinct CDR3 sequences, with 59% occurring once and the leading ten covering roughly 7%. Sequencing was done on a sample of blood. The origin of the receptors is a man between 18 and 35 years old in good health.

V gene TRBV20-1 combines with J gene TRBJ2-1; D remains ambiguous. Per germline, CDR1 DFQATT and CDR2 SNEGSKA (reference sequence). CDR3 length: 13 residues. V lost 1 base and J 6 bases, leaving 10 bases between the germline ends. The CDR3 loop is CSARAAIVNEQFF. CDR3 DNA: TGCAGTGCTAGAGCCGCGATTGTCAATGAGCAGTTCTTC.

This rearrangement joins TRBV19 to TRBJ2-3; 10 bases are shared with TRBD2. The CDR3 sequence is 16 residues long. The J segment lost 4 bases and the V segment lost 6 bases, leaving 10 bases of the junction unmatched. Germline CDR1 reads LNHDA; CDR2 reads SQIVND (reference sequence). CDR3 sequence reads: CASSTGERGGSDTQYF. The CDR3, as DNA: TGTGCCAGTAGCACAGGGGAGCGGGGGGGCTCAGATACGCAGTATTTT.

This clonotype came up a few times. CDR3 sequence reads: CSVVWADSSYEQYF. DNA of the CDR3: TGCAGCGTTGTTTGGGCGGATTCATCCTACGAGCAGTACTTC. The genes are TRBV29-1 and TRBJ2-7; no firm D call. The germline V gene encodes CDR1 SQVTM and CDR2 ANQGSEA. V lost 4 bases, J lost 1 base, and 14 bases lay in between. The CDR3 is 14 residues long.

The chain employs TRBV5-1 and TRBJ1-6; 7 bases line up with TRBD1. V shed 8 bases and J 7 bases; nucleotides not matched to a gene: 12. This CDR3 region has 15 residues. Looked up from germline, CDR1 is SGHRS and CDR2 is YFSETQ. The CDR3 sequence: CASQVGDRENSPLHF. CDR3 bases: TGCGCCAGTCAAGTGGGTGACAGGGAGAATTCACCCCTCCACTTT.

The V gene is TRBV29-1, the J gene TRBJ2-5, with D perhaps TRBD1 or TRBD2 (5 bases each). V gave up 3 bases and J gave up 4 bases, with 15 bases separating them. The length of the CDR3 is 14 residues. CDR1 is SQVTM, CDR2 ANQGSEA, per germline. The CDR3 DNA sequence: TGCAGCGTTGATGGGACCCTCCGACGAGAGACCCAGTACTTC. It is translated as CSVDGTLRRETQYF.

This clonotype turned up a few times. The chain joins TRBV12-3 or TRBV12-4 to TRBJ2-3; 7 nucleotides agree with TRBD2. V was pared by 6 bases and J by 6 bases, with 15 bases of the junction left unmatched. The CDR3 contains 16 residues. CDR3 sequence: CASSPTSARSWDTQYF. CDR3 bases: TGTGCCAGCAGCCCTACTAGCGCCCGGTCGTGGGATACGCAGTATTTT.

V usage is TRBV2 and J usage is TRBJ2-1, with 8 bases matching TRBD1. The CDR3 extends over 15 amino acids. V shed 5 bases, J shed 5 bases, and the junction held 8 bases outside the gene matches. Germline V gene data show CDR1 as SNHLY and CDR2 as FYNNEI. CDR3 sequence reads: CASSWDRMRDNEQFF. For the CDR3, the DNA is TGTGCCAGCAGTTGGGACAGGATGAGGGACAATGAGCAGTTCTTC.

The chain joins TRBV20-1 to TRBJ1-2; 7 bases are shared with TRBD1. CDR3 length equals 14 residues. V trimming: 3 bases; J trimming: 5 bases; junction bases outside the gene matches: 9. CDR1 is DFQATT and CDR2 is SNEGSKA in the germline V gene (reference sequence). The CDR3 reads CSASRDRPYYGYTF. In DNA, the CDR3 is TGCAGTGCTAGTCGGGACAGACCTTATTATGGCTACACCTTC.

This clonotype was found a few times. The chain employs TRBV7-2 and TRBJ2-5; D is possibly TRBD2 (5 bases). From germline, CDR1 is SGHTA and CDR2 FQGNSA. V was pared by 1 base and J by 4 bases, with 13 bases between. The CDR3 runs 15 residues. The CDR3 loop is CASSLGNSVVETQYF. In nucleotides, the CDR3 is TGTGCCAGCAGCTTAGGCAATAGCGTGGTAGAGACCCAGTACTTC.

The chain links TRBV7-9 to TRBJ1-1, with D perhaps matching TRBD1 (6 bases). Trimming shortened V by 7 bases and J by 5 bases, and 23 bases separated the two germline ends. The CDR3 has 16 residues. Germline values: CDR1 SEHNR, CDR2 FQNEAQ (reference sequence). CDR3 amino acids: CASTQRSGRGRTEAFF. The DNA of the CDR3 is TGTGCCAGCACCCAACGATCGGGTAGGGGGAGGACTGAAGCTTTCTTT.

The chain recombines TRBV4-1 with TRBJ1-6; 11 bases are shared with TRBD1. The germline V gene encodes CDR1 MGHRA and CDR2 YSYEKL. V gave up 1 base and J gave up 9 bases; unmatched junction bases: 2. The CDR3 sequence is 15 residues long. CDR3: CASSQGDRGFSPLHF. DNA of the CDR3: TGCGCCAGCAGCCAAGGGGACAGGGGGTTTTCACCCCTCCACTTT.